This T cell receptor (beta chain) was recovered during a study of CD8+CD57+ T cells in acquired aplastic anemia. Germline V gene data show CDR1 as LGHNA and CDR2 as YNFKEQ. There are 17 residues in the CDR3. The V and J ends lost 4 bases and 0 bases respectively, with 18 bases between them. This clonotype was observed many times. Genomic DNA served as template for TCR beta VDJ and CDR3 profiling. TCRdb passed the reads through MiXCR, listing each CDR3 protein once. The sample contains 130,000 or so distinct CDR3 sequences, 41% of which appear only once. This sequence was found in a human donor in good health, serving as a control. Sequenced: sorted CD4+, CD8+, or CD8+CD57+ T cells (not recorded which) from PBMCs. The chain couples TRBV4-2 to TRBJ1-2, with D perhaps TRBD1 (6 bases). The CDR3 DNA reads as TGTGCCAGCAGCCCCTCCCCGGGACATCGAGCTAACTATGGCTACACCTTC. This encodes CASSPSPGHRANYGYTF.